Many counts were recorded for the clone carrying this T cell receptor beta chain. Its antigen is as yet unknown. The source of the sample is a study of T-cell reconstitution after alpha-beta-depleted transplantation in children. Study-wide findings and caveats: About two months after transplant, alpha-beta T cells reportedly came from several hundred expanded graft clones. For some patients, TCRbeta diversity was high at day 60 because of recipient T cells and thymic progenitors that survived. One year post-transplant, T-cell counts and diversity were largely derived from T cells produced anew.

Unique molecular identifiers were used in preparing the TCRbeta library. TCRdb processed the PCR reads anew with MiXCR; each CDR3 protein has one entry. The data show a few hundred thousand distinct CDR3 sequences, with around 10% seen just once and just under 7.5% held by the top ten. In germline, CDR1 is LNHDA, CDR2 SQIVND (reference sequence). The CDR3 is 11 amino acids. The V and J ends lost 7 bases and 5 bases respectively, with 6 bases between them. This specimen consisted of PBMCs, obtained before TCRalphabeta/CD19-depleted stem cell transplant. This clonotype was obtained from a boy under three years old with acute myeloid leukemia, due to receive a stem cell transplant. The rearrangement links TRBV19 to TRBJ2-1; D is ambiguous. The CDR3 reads CASTRNNEQFF. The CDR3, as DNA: TGTGCCAGTACTAGAAACAATGAGCAGTTCTTC.